The sequence of this T cell receptor (beta chain) was determined in a study of T cell responses to AZD1222 COVID-19 vaccine. Study-wide points: It should be noted that donors were predominantly white British and more often female, and clonal diversity was possibly underestimated. The repertoires were collected only after the peak T cell response. Close to half of all spike-specific TCRs reportedly target regions of the variants that are unmutated. Distributed over spike, vaccine-associated CD4 TCRs predominated at 160-218 and 743-854.

Germline CDR1 MDHEN, CDR2 SYDVKM. Trimming removed 4 bases from V and 1 base from J; junction bases left unmatched: 8. CDR3 length: 17 residues. Measured with immunoSEQ multiplex PCR; TCRdb has only the in-frame clones, and not every one. This table holds 95,000 to 150,000 clones, around 90% found once. To note about this clone: The antigen is unknown.

V gene TRBV28 combines with J gene TRBJ2-1; 9 bases align to TRBD2. The receptor's source is an adult in good health. The starting material was peripheral blood, obtained on day 0 of MenACWY control vaccination. The CDR3 sequence is CASSSSSSGTSYNEQFF. CDR3 nucleotides: TGTGCCAGCAGTTCGAGTTCTAGCGGGACATCCTACAATGAGCAGTTCTTC. The variable domain in full, with the rest retrieved from reference TRBV28 and TRBJ2-1, is DVKVTQSSRYLVKRTGEKVFLECVQDMDHENMFWYRQDPGLGLRLIYFSYDVKMKEKGDIPEGYSVSREKKERFSLILESASTNQTSMYLCASSSSSSGTSYNEQFFGPGTRLTVL.